This entry is about one TCR beta chain. This entry is derived from a study of early T cells in non-severe SARS-CoV-2 infection. One entry per CDR3 protein, called by TCRdb with MiXCR from the 5' RACE reads. The sample carries over 50,000 distinct CDR3 sequences, approximately 8% recorded once. The specimen was whole blood. This clonotype originated in an adult who was a healthcare worker with PCR-confirmed SARS-CoV-2 infection or an uninfected control (not recorded which).

The CDR3 reads CASSHLSTDTQYF. The DNA for the CDR3 is TGCGCCAGCAGCCACCTTTCCACAGATACGCAGTATTTT. This sequence joins TRBV4-3 and TRBJ2-3, with D uncertain. Germline V gives CDR1 LGHNA, CDR2 YSLEER. Deletions cut 3 bases from V and 2 bases from J, with 6 bases between. This CDR3 region has 13 residues.